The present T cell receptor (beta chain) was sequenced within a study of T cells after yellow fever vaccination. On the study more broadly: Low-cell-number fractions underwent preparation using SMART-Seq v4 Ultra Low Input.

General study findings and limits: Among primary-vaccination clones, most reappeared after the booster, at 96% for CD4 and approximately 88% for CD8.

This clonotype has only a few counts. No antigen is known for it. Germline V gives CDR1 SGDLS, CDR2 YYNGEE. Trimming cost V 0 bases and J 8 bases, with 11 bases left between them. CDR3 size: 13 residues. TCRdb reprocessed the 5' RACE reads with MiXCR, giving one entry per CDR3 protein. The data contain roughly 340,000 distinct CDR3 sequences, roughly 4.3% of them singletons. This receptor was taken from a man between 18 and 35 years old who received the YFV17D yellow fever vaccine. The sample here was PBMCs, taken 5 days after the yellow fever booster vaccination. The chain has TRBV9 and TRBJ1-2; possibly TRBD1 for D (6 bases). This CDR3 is CASSVGTEGGYTF. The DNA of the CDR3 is TGTGCCAGCAGCGTAGGGACAGAGGGGGGCTACACCTTC. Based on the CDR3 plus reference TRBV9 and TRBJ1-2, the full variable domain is DSGVTQTPKHLITATGQRVTLRCSPRSGDLSVYWYQQSLDQGLQFLIQYYNGEERAKGNILERFSAQQFPDLHSELNLSSLELGDSALYFCASSVGTEGGYTFGSGTRLTVV.